The clone carrying this T cell receptor (beta chain) was seen just once. Its antigen is not known. Treatment of the sample: roughly 20 received Ad26.COV2.S at low or high dose, single or two shots; 5 received placebo; per-sample allocation not given. Specimens were obtained on day 63 following the first vaccine or placebo injection. This entry belongs to a study of Ad26.COV2.S vaccination and SARS-CoV-2 variants. Study information: Donor was one of the participants in the Ad26.COV2.S arm of the COV1001 trial.

Data came from immunoSEQ multiplex PCR; TCRdb stores just in-frame clones and leaves some out. Of 250,000 to 300,000 clones listed, more than 75% are singletons. Whole-study findings and limits: Vaccine recipients and placebo recipients showed similar non-spike TCR breadth.

The CDR3 consists of 15 residues. From germline, CDR1 is MNHEY and CDR2 SVGAGI. The V end lost 0 bases, the J end lost 14 bases, and 17 bases lay between the germline ends. The receptor was isolated from a person aged 18-60 years who received the Ad26.COV2.S COVID-19 vaccine or a placebo. The chain uses TRBV6-5 and TRBJ1-6; weak D call: TRBD1 (5 bases). This specimen was peripheral blood, taken in a trial of Ad26.COV2.S vaccine versus placebo. CDR3 sequence reads: CASSYSGVLRAALHF. The CDR3 DNA follows: TGTGCCAGCAGTTACTCCGGGGTCCTCAGGGCGGCCCTCCACTTT.